Here is one T cell receptor (beta chain) with its context. This specimen belongs to a study of control samples from healthy donors and cancer patients. The length of the CDR3 is 14 residues. Deletions cut 1 base from V and 11 bases from J, with 15 bases between. CDR1 SGHNT and CDR2 YYREEE come from the germline V gene (reference sequence). Using immunoSEQ multiplex PCR, the repertoire was profiled, and TCRdb retains in-frame clones only, with some absent. The table has about 130,000 clones, 80% to 95% seen once. The receptor's source is a man in his forties in good health. The V and J genes are TRBV5-4 and TRBJ1-4; D is unclear. The sample consisted of blood. The CDR3 nucleotides are TGTGCCAGCAGCTTGCCGGGTACTTCTCTTAAACTGTTTTTT. Translation: CASSLPGTSLKLFF.